The rows below give T cell receptor beta chains drawn from one sample of a study of T cell responses to AZD1222 COVID-19 vaccine. Profiled with immunoSEQ multiplex PCR; TCRdb holds only in-frame clones, not every one. The table records around 61,000 clones, 75% to 90% of them present only once. Specimen: peripheral blood, collected on day 0 of AZD1222 vaccination. Receptor source: an adult in good health. CDR3s include the opening cysteine and the closing phenylalanine or tryptophan. The order of the fields is CDR3 DNA, CDR3 protein, clone size, D gene, J gene, V gene. A D gene is named only where the DNA matches it firmly. A row's size may be missing; if present it is once, few, many or a size class.

cdr3_nt: TGTGCCAGCAGCGTATATAGGGATTCCGCGGCAGATACGCAGTATTTT
cdr3_aa: CASSVYRDSAADTQYF
clone_size: medium-sized
d_call: -
j_call: TRBJ2-3
v_call: TRBV5-5

cdr3_nt: TGTGCCACCAAAGAAGTAATAGACAATGAGCAGTTCTTC
cdr3_aa: CATKEVIDNEQFF
clone_size: -
d_call: -
j_call: TRBJ2-1
v_call: TRBV19

cdr3_nt: TGTGCCAGCAGTGCGGACAGGGGGCAAGGCTACACCTTC
cdr3_aa: CASSADRGQGYTF
clone_size: once
d_call: TRBD1
j_call: TRBJ1-2
v_call: TRBV28

cdr3_nt: TGTGCCAGCCATAGCAGGGGTCTAACCTACGAGCAGTACTTC
cdr3_aa: CASHSRGLTYEQYF
clone_size: -
d_call: -
j_call: TRBJ2-7
v_call: TRBV6-5

cdr3_nt: TGTGCCAGCAGCTCCCCCGGGACAGGGGGCAGAGATCAGCCCCAGCATTTT
cdr3_aa: CASSSPGTGGRDQPQHF
clone_size: -
d_call: TRBD1
j_call: TRBJ1-5
v_call: TRBV11-3

cdr3_nt: TGTGCCAGCAGTGACGTAATGAACACTGAAGCTTTCTTT
cdr3_aa: CASSDVMNTEAFF
clone_size: -
d_call: -
j_call: TRBJ1-1
v_call: TRBV6-1

cdr3_nt: TGTGCCAGCAGCTTAGGAGGACAGGCTGGAAACACCATATATTTT
cdr3_aa: CASSLGGQAGNTIYF
clone_size: -
d_call: TRBD1
j_call: TRBJ1-3
v_call: TRBV7-9

cdr3_nt: TGCAGTGCTAGGATCACAGATACGCAGTATTTT
cdr3_aa: CSARITDTQYF
clone_size: -
d_call: -
j_call: TRBJ2-3
v_call: TRBV20-1

cdr3_nt: TGTGCCAGCAGCCAAGGAAATCAGGGATATTCACCCCTCCACTTT
cdr3_aa: CASSQGNQGYSPLHF
clone_size: -
d_call: -
j_call: TRBJ1-6
v_call: TRBV14

cdr3_nt: TGTGCCAGCAGTTTTAAAGGGGCGACTCTAATCGATGAGCAGTTCTTC
cdr3_aa: CASSFKGATLIDEQFF
clone_size: -
d_call: -
j_call: TRBJ2-1
v_call: TRBV27

cdr3_nt: TGTGCCAGCACCCCGAGCCGATTCAATCAGCCCCAGCATTTT
cdr3_aa: CASTPSRFNQPQHF
clone_size: -
d_call: -
j_call: TRBJ1-5
v_call: TRBV6-5

cdr3_nt: TGTCCCACCCGTGACCCCGGGACAGGGACGACCGGGGAGCTGTTTTTT
cdr3_aa: CPTRDPGTGTTGELFF
clone_size: -
d_call: TRBD1
j_call: TRBJ2-2
v_call: TRBV24-1

cdr3_nt: TGTGCTAGCACCGAAATGGTGGACACCGGGGAGCTGTTTTTT
cdr3_aa: CASTEMVDTGELFF
clone_size: once
d_call: -
j_call: TRBJ2-2
v_call: TRBV7-7

cdr3_nt: TGTGCCAGCAGTTCCGCAGGGACATTGGGTCAGCCCCAGCATTTT
cdr3_aa: CASSSAGTLGQPQHF
clone_size: -
d_call: -
j_call: TRBJ1-5
v_call: TRBV6-5

cdr3_nt: TGTGCCAGTAGTATCGTCCGTGGAGCGGGCCCATACAATGAGCAGTTCTTC
cdr3_aa: CASSIVRGAGPYNEQFF
clone_size: -
d_call: -
j_call: TRBJ2-1
v_call: TRBV19

cdr3_nt: TGTGCCAGCAGTCGTATAGGTGCTTCTCCTAGCACAGATACGCAGTATTTT
cdr3_aa: CASSRIGASPSTDTQYF
clone_size: -
d_call: -
j_call: TRBJ2-3
v_call: TRBV9

cdr3_nt: TGTGCCAGCAGACCGCCGCGGATCCAGCATTTT
cdr3_aa: CASRPPRIQHF
clone_size: -
d_call: -
j_call: TRBJ1-5
v_call: TRBV2

cdr3_nt: TGCGCCAGCAGCTTGGTGGCAGATAATGAGCAGTTCTTC
cdr3_aa: CASSLVADNEQFF
clone_size: -
d_call: -
j_call: TRBJ2-1
v_call: TRBV5-1

cdr3_nt: TGTGCCAGCAGACGAGTCATGAACACTGAAGCTTTCTTT
cdr3_aa: CASRRVMNTEAFF
clone_size: -
d_call: -
j_call: TRBJ1-1
v_call: TRBV27

cdr3_nt: TGTGCCAGCGACTCTCGGCCAAGTCAGGCTTTCTTT
cdr3_aa: CASDSRPSQAFF
clone_size: -
d_call: -
j_call: TRBJ1-1
v_call: TRBV6-5

cdr3_nt: TGTGCCAGCAGCTTAGGACCAGGATGGAACACTGAAGCTTTCTTT
cdr3_aa: CASSLGPGWNTEAFF
clone_size: -
d_call: -
j_call: TRBJ1-1
v_call: TRBV7-2

cdr3_nt: TGTGCCAGCAGTGAACCGGGATACGAGCAGTACTTC
cdr3_aa: CASSEPGYEQYF
clone_size: -
d_call: -
j_call: TRBJ2-7
v_call: TRBV6-1

cdr3_nt: TGTGCCTGGAGTAAAGGGTTCTATGGCTACACCTTC
cdr3_aa: CAWSKGFYGYTF
clone_size: -
d_call: -
j_call: TRBJ1-2
v_call: TRBV30

cdr3_nt: TGCGCCAGCACCGGGGAGCTGTTTTTT
cdr3_aa: CASTGELFF
clone_size: -
d_call: -
j_call: TRBJ2-2
v_call: TRBV10-1

cdr3_nt: TGTGCCAGCAAACTCACTAGCGGGGGGGCGACAGATACGCAGTATTTT
cdr3_aa: CASKLTSGGATDTQYF
clone_size: -
d_call: TRBD2
j_call: TRBJ2-3
v_call: TRBV2

cdr3_nt: TGTGCCAGCAGTCCAGCACAGGGGGCGGGAACTGAAGCTTTCTTT
cdr3_aa: CASSPAQGAGTEAFF
clone_size: -
d_call: TRBD1
j_call: TRBJ1-1
v_call: TRBV28

cdr3_nt: TGTGCCAGCAGTGAGGACAGGGCTATCTCCTACGAGCAGTACTTC
cdr3_aa: CASSEDRAISYEQYF
clone_size: -
d_call: TRBD1
j_call: TRBJ2-7
v_call: TRBV2

cdr3_nt: TGCAGCGTTGGGTTGGGGGCGAACACTGAAGCTTTCTTT
cdr3_aa: CSVGLGANTEAFF
clone_size: -
d_call: -
j_call: TRBJ1-1
v_call: TRBV29-1

cdr3_nt: TGTGCCAGCAGTCCCCCTATGGCGGGAGGAGATCAGCCCCAGCATTTT
cdr3_aa: CASSPPMAGGDQPQHF
clone_size: -
d_call: -
j_call: TRBJ1-5
v_call: TRBV6-6

cdr3_nt: TGTGCCAGCTCGCAATATACCGGGGAGCTGTTTTTT
cdr3_aa: CASSQYTGELFF
clone_size: once
d_call: -
j_call: TRBJ2-2
v_call: TRBV18

cdr3_nt: TGTGCCAGCAGTTTAAAACAGAACACTGAAGCTTTCTTT
cdr3_aa: CASSLKQNTEAFF
clone_size: -
d_call: -
j_call: TRBJ1-1
v_call: TRBV12-3/TRBV12-4

cdr3_nt: TGTGCCAGCAGCGCGAGACTTTTTGGAAACACCATATATTTT
cdr3_aa: CASSARLFGNTIYF
clone_size: -
d_call: -
j_call: TRBJ1-3
v_call: TRBV21-1

cdr3_nt: TGCAGCACCGCCCGAAGGACTAGCGGGGGGGGTGAGCAGTTCTTC
cdr3_aa: CSTARRTSGGGEQFF
clone_size: -
d_call: TRBD2
j_call: TRBJ2-1
v_call: TRBV29-1

cdr3_nt: TGTGCCAGCAGCTTAAGACAGGGAAACTATGGCTACACCTTC
cdr3_aa: CASSLRQGNYGYTF
clone_size: few
d_call: TRBD1
j_call: TRBJ1-2
v_call: TRBV7-6

cdr3_nt: TGCGCCAGCAGCTTGACCCCCTCCTCCAGCACAGATACGCAGTATTTT
cdr3_aa: CASSLTPSSSTDTQYF
clone_size: -
d_call: -
j_call: TRBJ2-3
v_call: TRBV5-1

cdr3_nt: TGTGCCAGCAGCCAAGGTAGACACACAGATACGCAGTATTTT
cdr3_aa: CASSQGRHTDTQYF
clone_size: -
d_call: -
j_call: TRBJ2-3
v_call: TRBV14

cdr3_nt: TGTGCCAGCACCTGGGACGTCGGCGTAGATGAAAAACTGTTTTTT
cdr3_aa: CASTWDVGVDEKLFF
clone_size: -
d_call: -
j_call: TRBJ1-4
v_call: TRBV6-5

cdr3_nt: TGTGCCAGCAGTGAAAGGCGGTATACGAACACCGGGGAGCTGTTTTTT
cdr3_aa: CASSERRYTNTGELFF
clone_size: few
d_call: -
j_call: TRBJ2-2
v_call: TRBV6-1

cdr3_nt: TGTGCCAGCAGCTTAGGAGGGGGCCGTCAGCCCCAGCATTTT
cdr3_aa: CASSLGGGRQPQHF
clone_size: -
d_call: TRBD1
j_call: TRBJ1-5
v_call: TRBV7-9

cdr3_nt: TGTGCCAGCAGCTTAAGGGGACAGGGGAACTATGGCTACACCTTC
cdr3_aa: CASSLRGQGNYGYTF
clone_size: -
d_call: TRBD1
j_call: TRBJ1-2
v_call: TRBV7-6

cdr3_nt: TGCAGTGCTAGTTTCCCCAGCGGGGCAAGCAACGAGCAGTACTTC
cdr3_aa: CSASFPSGASNEQYF
clone_size: -
d_call: TRBD2
j_call: TRBJ2-7
v_call: TRBV20-1

cdr3_nt: TGTGCCAGCAGCAGAGGCACGGGGTACAATGAGCAGTTCTTC
cdr3_aa: CASSRGTGYNEQFF
clone_size: -
d_call: -
j_call: TRBJ2-1
v_call: TRBV11-3

cdr3_nt: TGTGCCAGTAGTATCCACCGGCTCGGCGGGGGGATCGCAGATACGCAGTATTTT
cdr3_aa: CASSIHRLGGGIADTQYF
clone_size: -
d_call: TRBD2
j_call: TRBJ2-3
v_call: TRBV19

cdr3_nt: TGTGCCAGCAGATTCGGTCTAAGCGGGGGGGCCTCCTACGAGCAGTACTTC
cdr3_aa: CASRFGLSGGASYEQYF
clone_size: -
d_call: TRBD2
j_call: TRBJ2-7
v_call: TRBV27

cdr3_nt: TGCAGCGTTGAAGACAGGGACCAGGGGCCCCAGCATTTT
cdr3_aa: CSVEDRDQGPQHF
clone_size: -
d_call: -
j_call: TRBJ1-5
v_call: TRBV29-1

cdr3_nt: TGTGCCATTTCGGACTATGATACGCAGTATTTT
cdr3_aa: CAISDYDTQYF
clone_size: -
d_call: -
j_call: TRBJ2-3
v_call: TRBV25-1

cdr3_nt: TGTGCCACCGGCGTTGGGGCAGGGCCTGGAAACACCATATATTTT
cdr3_aa: CATGVGAGPGNTIYF
clone_size: -
d_call: -
j_call: TRBJ1-3
v_call: TRBV19

cdr3_nt: TGTGCCAGCAGCTTAGCTCCGAGATCACCCCTCCACTTT
cdr3_aa: CASSLAPRSPLHF
clone_size: -
d_call: -
j_call: TRBJ1-6
v_call: TRBV11-3

cdr3_nt: TGTGCCAGTAGTATAGAGGCAGGGCCCTACGAGCAGTACTTC
cdr3_aa: CASSIEAGPYEQYF
clone_size: -
d_call: -
j_call: TRBJ2-7
v_call: TRBV19

cdr3_nt: TGTGCCAGCAGCCAAGATCTTGTCCAGGGGAGGGACTATGGCTACACCTTC
cdr3_aa: CASSQDLVQGRDYGYTF
clone_size: -
d_call: -
j_call: TRBJ1-2
v_call: TRBV3-1/TRBV3-2

cdr3_nt: TGTGCCAGCAGCACCCGAGGGCGGACTAGCACAGATACGCAGTATTTT
cdr3_aa: CASSTRGRTSTDTQYF
clone_size: -
d_call: -
j_call: TRBJ2-3
v_call: TRBV21-1

cdr3_nt: TGTGCCAGCAGCCATGCAGGGGCCGGGGAGCTGTTTTTT
cdr3_aa: CASSHAGAGELFF
clone_size: -
d_call: -
j_call: TRBJ2-2
v_call: TRBV3-1/TRBV3-2

cdr3_nt: TGTGCCAGCAGTTCCTATGGTCCAGGGACTGAAGCTTTCTTT
cdr3_aa: CASSSYGPGTEAFF
clone_size: -
d_call: -
j_call: TRBJ1-1
v_call: TRBV28

cdr3_nt: TGTGCCAGCAGCTTTGGGACAGCCTACGAGCAGTACTTC
cdr3_aa: CASSFGTAYEQYF
clone_size: -
d_call: TRBD1
j_call: TRBJ2-7
v_call: TRBV7-8

cdr3_nt: TGTGCCAGTAGAGAGGGACAGAGTCTCACAGATACGCAGTATTTT
cdr3_aa: CASREGQSLTDTQYF
clone_size: -
d_call: TRBD1
j_call: TRBJ2-3
v_call: TRBV10-3

cdr3_nt: TGTGCCAGCAGCTTGGGGCAGGGGGCGAATACGCAGTATTTT
cdr3_aa: CASSLGQGANTQYF
clone_size: once
d_call: TRBD1
j_call: TRBJ2-3
v_call: TRBV5-5

cdr3_nt: TGTGCCAGCAGTTACTCAGACAGGGATTCACCCCTCCACTTT
cdr3_aa: CASSYSDRDSPLHF
clone_size: -
d_call: TRBD1
j_call: TRBJ1-6
v_call: TRBV6-2/TRBV6-3

cdr3_nt: TGTGCCAGCAGTGAAGCCAGCGGGGGGGCCTACAATGAGCAGTTCTTC
cdr3_aa: CASSEASGGAYNEQFF
clone_size: few
d_call: TRBD2
j_call: TRBJ2-1
v_call: TRBV6-1

cdr3_nt: TGCGCCAGCAGCCAGACGAGAACAGGTTATAACGAGCAGTACTTC
cdr3_aa: CASSQTRTGYNEQYF
clone_size: -
d_call: -
j_call: TRBJ2-7
v_call: TRBV4-1